A selection of T cell receptor beta chains follows, all from one sample in a study of blood T cell repertoires in COVID-19. Some clones are missing from TCRdb's copy, which holds only in-frame ones; the method was immunoSEQ multiplex PCR. The table records about 280,000 clones, around 89% of them present only once. Material for sequencing was peripheral blood. The receptors originated from a middle-aged man with acute or convalescent COVID-19. Each CDR3 is given with its conserved first and last residue. D genes are given only for firm matches. Not all rows give a size; the values are once, few, many and, for expanded clones, a class.

cdr3_aa cdr3_nt clone_size d_call j_call cdr3_length v_call
CAWSPGGRSPLHF TGTGCCTGGAGTCCCGGGGGGCGGTCACCCCTCCACTTT - - TRBJ1-6 13 TRBV30
CASSHRQDPYNEQFF TGTGCCAGCAGCCATAGACAGGACCCCTACAATGAGCAGTTCTTC - - TRBJ2-1 15 TRBV7-2
CASSFPSGGVSSTDTQYF TGTGCCAGCAGCTTCCCTAGCGGGGGGGTGTCTAGCACAGATACGCAGTATTTT - TRBD2 TRBJ2-3 18 TRBV7-2
CASSRAQGSGELFF TGCGCCAGCAGCCGGGCCCAGGGATCCGGGGAGCTGTTTTTT - - TRBJ2-2 14 TRBV5-1
CASSFGLALQWGEQFF TGTGCCAGCAGTTTCGGACTGGCCTTGCAGTGGGGTGAGCAGTTCTTC - - TRBJ2-1 16 TRBV27
CATSGKGEEVAGSTDTQYF TGTGCCACCAGTGGTAAAGGGGAAGAGGTAGCGGGGTCCACAGATACGCAGTATTTT - TRBD2 TRBJ2-3 19 TRBV24-1
CASSILVVGELFF TGTGCCAGTAGTATCCTAGTGGTCGGGGAGCTGTTTTTT - - TRBJ2-2 13 TRBV19
CASSQGEGQPQHF TGTGCCAGCAGCCAAGGGGAGGGGCAGCCCCAGCATTTT - - TRBJ1-5 13 TRBV14
CASSLNRGSGYTF TGTGCCAGCAGCCTCAACAGGGGGTCCGGCTACACCTTC - TRBD1 TRBJ1-2 13 TRBV14
CASSPQGSSYNEQFF TGTGCCAGCAGTCCTCAGGGGTCCAGCTACAATGAGCAGTTCTTC - - TRBJ2-1 15 TRBV27
CASSMGQGDPLYEQYF TGTGCCAGTAGTATGGGACAGGGGGACCCACTCTACGAGCAGTACTTC - TRBD1 TRBJ2-7 16 TRBV19
CAISERRQGASGNSPLHF TGTGCCATCAGTGAACGGAGACAGGGCGCATCTGGGAATTCACCCCTCCACTTT - TRBD1 TRBJ1-6 18 TRBV10-3
CASSLQGQEDGYTF TGCGCCAGCAGCCTCCAAGGACAGGAGGATGGCTACACCTTC - TRBD1 TRBJ1-2 14 TRBV5-1
CSALVGGLGEKLFF TGCAGCGCCCTGGTAGGGGGCCTCGGGGAAAAACTGTTTTTT - TRBD1 TRBJ1-4 14 TRBV29-1
CASSVGAVLNTEAFF TGTGCCAGCAGCGTAGGGGCAGTCCTGAACACTGAAGCTTTCTTT - - TRBJ1-1 15 TRBV9
CSPSYNEQFF TGCAGCCCATCCTACAATGAGCAGTTCTTC once - TRBJ2-1 10 TRBV20-1
CASNGRGRGNTEAFF TGTGCCAGTAACGGTAGGGGCAGGGGGAACACTGAAGCTTTCTTT - - TRBJ1-1 15 TRBV19
CASSLGLAGGTGELFF TGTGCCAGCAGTCTGGGACTAGCGGGGGGTACCGGGGAGCTGTTTTTT once TRBD2 TRBJ2-2 16 TRBV25-1
CASTNGGMGTEAFF TGTGCCAGCACCAACGGCGGGATGGGAACTGAAGCTTTCTTT once - TRBJ1-1 14 TRBV6-6
CATSDMRPDRGPTDTQYF TGTGCCACCAGTGATATGCGTCCGGACAGGGGCCCCACAGATACGCAGTATTTT - TRBD1 TRBJ2-3 18 TRBV24-1
CASQQGLGTEAFF TGCGCCAGCCAACAGGGGTTAGGTACTGAAGCTTTCTTT - TRBD1 TRBJ1-1 13 TRBV10-1
CASTGHSNQPQHF TGTGCCAGTACAGGGCATAGCAATCAGCCCCAGCATTTT - - TRBJ1-5 13 TRBV28
CASTRGEGQPQHF TGTGCCAGCACTCGGGGGGAGGGTCAGCCCCAGCATTTT - - TRBJ1-5 13 TRBV2
CASSTTRGTGEDTQYF TGTGCCAGCAGCACTACCCGGGGGACAGGGGAAGATACGCAGTATTTT - TRBD1 TRBJ2-3 16 TRBV5-5
CASSLTDYNEQFF TGTGCCAGCAGCCTGACAGATTACAATGAGCAGTTCTTC once - TRBJ2-1 13 TRBV2
CASSRGGSSYEQYF TGTGCCAGCAGCCGTGGGGGGAGCTCCTACGAGCAGTACTTC - - TRBJ2-7 14 TRBV11-2
CASSQDWAAFF TGTGCCAGCAGCCAAGATTGGGCTGCTTTCTTT - - TRBJ1-1 11 TRBV14
CASSSHGGGYTGELFF TGTGCCAGCAGCTCCCACGGGGGGGGTTACACCGGGGAGCTGTTTTTT few TRBD2 TRBJ2-2 16 TRBV11-1
CASGLHLLAGGYNEQFF TGTGCTAGTGGTCTCCACCTCCTAGCGGGGGGTTACAATGAGCAGTTCTTC - TRBD2 TRBJ2-1 17 TRBV12-5
CASSLGTSGGARTQYF TGCGCCAGCAGCTTGGGGACTAGCGGGGGGGCCAGGACGCAGTATTTT - TRBD2 TRBJ2-3 16 TRBV5-1
CASSLSGTVGNTIYF TGCGCCAGCAGCTTGTCTGGGACAGTCGGAAACACCATATATTTT - TRBD1 TRBJ1-3 15 TRBV5-1
CASSLVLWGPSYNEQFF TGTGCCAGCAGCTTGGTTTTGTGGGGGCCTTCCTACAATGAGCAGTTCTTC - - TRBJ2-1 17 TRBV5-6
CASSLAPTGVYGYTF TGTGCCAGCAGCTTAGCTCCTACAGGAGTCTATGGCTACACCTTC - - TRBJ1-2 15 TRBV7-9
CSVRDRSSYEQYF TGCAGCGTCCGGGACAGGAGCTCCTACGAGCAGTACTTC - TRBD1 TRBJ2-7 13 TRBV29-1
CASSSRTGGEGGYTF TGCGCCAGCAGCTCGCGGACAGGGGGAGAGGGCGGCTACACCTTC few TRBD1 TRBJ1-2 15 TRBV5-1
CASSYSSGGLTDTQYF TGTGCCAGCAGTTACTCTAGCGGGGGACTCACAGATACGCAGTATTTT - TRBD2 TRBJ2-3 16 TRBV6-5
CASSSLGGTDTQYF TGTGCCAGCAGCTCCCTAGGGGGCACAGATACGCAGTATTTT - - TRBJ2-3 14 TRBV11-3
CASSPGKLQGTSDGYTF TGCGCCAGCAGCCCTGGAAAATTACAGGGAACAAGTGATGGCTACACCTTC once - TRBJ1-2 17 TRBV5-1
CASRPTGQGAGGGKPQHF TGTGCCAGCAGACCAACGGGACAGGGGGCCGGGGGCGGAAAGCCCCAGCATTTT - TRBD1 TRBJ1-5 18 TRBV5-4
CAWSPNGVREKLFF TGTGCCTGGAGCCCGAATGGAGTGAGAGAAAAACTGTTTTTT once - TRBJ1-4 14 TRBV30
CASSSRTGYSNQPQHF TGTGCCAGCAGCTCGCGGACAGGGTATAGCAATCAGCCCCAGCATTTT - TRBD1 TRBJ1-5 16 TRBV5-8
CASSLAQGAAHTDTQYF TGTGCCAGCAGCTTAGCACAGGGGGCGGCCCACACAGATACGCAGTATTTT once TRBD1 TRBJ2-3 17 TRBV7-9
CASSLTRQAGGEKLFF TGCGCCAGCAGCTTGACCCGACAGGCGGGAGGGGAAAAACTGTTTTTT once - TRBJ1-4 16 TRBV5-1
CASSPRTGGISYEQYF TGTGCCAGCAGCCCCCGGACAGGGGGTATATCCTACGAGCAGTACTTC - TRBD1 TRBJ2-7 16 TRBV7-8
CASSPGKGGTEAFF TGTGCCAGCAGCCCGGGAAAGGGAGGGACTGAAGCTTTCTTT - - TRBJ1-1 14 TRBV27
CASSGLADSDTQYF TGTGCCAGCTCGGGACTAGCGGATAGCGATACGCAGTATTTT - TRBD2 TRBJ2-3 14 TRBV18
CASRTGEDSPLHF TGCGCCAGCAGGACAGGGGAGGATTCACCCCTCCACTTT - TRBD1 TRBJ1-6 13 TRBV10-1
CASSLSTDSHYGYTF TGTGCCAGCAGCCTATCAACGGACAGTCACTATGGCTACACCTTC - - TRBJ1-2 15 TRBV3-1/TRBV3-2
CASSATTGANQPQHF TGTGCCAGCAGCGCAACGACAGGGGCCAATCAGCCCCAGCATTTT - TRBD1 TRBJ1-5 15 TRBV9
CASSLRTGGSGNTIYF TGTGCCAGCAGCCTCCGGACAGGGGGGTCTGGAAACACCATATATTTT - TRBD1 TRBJ1-3 16 TRBV9
CSVEEQGGNTIYF TGCAGCGTTGAAGAACAGGGTGGAAACACCATATATTTT - - TRBJ1-3 13 TRBV29-1
CASSLGAINYGYTF TGCGCCAGCAGCTTGGGAGCCATTAACTATGGCTACACCTTC - - TRBJ1-2 14 TRBV5-1
CASSLATLAGGPNEQFF TGTGCCAGCAGCTTGGCGACCTTAGCGGGGGGGCCGAATGAGCAGTTCTTC - TRBD2 TRBJ2-1 17 TRBV5-5
CASSPSGGNTGELFF TGTGCCAGCAGCCCTAGCGGGGGGAACACCGGGGAGCTGTTTTTT - TRBD2 TRBJ2-2 15 TRBV4-2
CASSQSQVNTDTQYF TGCGCCAGCAGCCAGTCCCAGGTCAACACAGATACGCAGTATTTT few - TRBJ2-3 15 TRBV4-1
CASSPTGNSRNGELFF TGTGCCAGCTCACCGACAGGAAATAGCAGGAACGGGGAGCTGTTTTTT - - TRBJ2-2 16 TRBV18
CARKRIGTEAFF TGTGCCAGGAAGAGGATTGGGACTGAAGCTTTCTTT once - TRBJ1-1 12 TRBV5-3
CASSFWTGGTEAFF TGTGCCAGCAGCTTTTGGACAGGAGGCACTGAAGCTTTCTTT - TRBD1 TRBJ1-1 14 TRBV7-8
CASSRDRATEAFF TGCGCCAGCAGCAGGGACAGGGCCACTGAAGCTTTCTTT - TRBD1 TRBJ1-1 13 TRBV5-1